This is a list of T cell receptor beta chains from one sample in a study of blood T cell repertoires in COVID-19. TCRdb's table, derived via immunoSEQ multiplex PCR, lists solely in-frame clones and lacks some. The data contain over 200,000 clones, around four fifths of them singletons. Sequenced input: peripheral blood. These receptors were taken from a woman aged 50 to 60 with active or convalescent COVID-19. Both conserved end residues are part of each CDR3. Fields, in order: CDR3 DNA, CDR3 protein, V gene, J gene, clone size, D gene. A D gene is named only where the DNA matches it firmly. Not every row has a clone size; where given, it reads once, few, many or a size class.

CDR3nt: TGTGCCAGCAACGCAAGGGGGGACAGGGGCTATGGCTACACCTTC
CDR3aa: CASNARGDRGYGYTF
v_gene: TRBV6-5
j_gene: TRBJ1-2
abundance: .
d_gene: TRBD1

CDR3nt: TGTGCCAGCAAGGGGGCGGGGCATACAGATACGCAGTATTTT
CDR3aa: CASKGAGHTDTQYF
v_gene: TRBV11-2
j_gene: TRBJ2-3
abundance: .
d_gene: .

CDR3nt: TGTGCCAGCAGCCATAGAGGTGCAGGGCCAGAGACCCAGTACTTC
CDR3aa: CASSHRGAGPETQYF
v_gene: TRBV3-1/TRBV3-2
j_gene: TRBJ2-5
abundance: .
d_gene: .

CDR3nt: TGTGCCAGCAGCCCCCGGGGGAGGGCTTTGGGCAATGAGCAGTTCTTC
CDR3aa: CASSPRGRALGNEQFF
v_gene: TRBV11-2
j_gene: TRBJ2-1
abundance: few
d_gene: TRBD2

CDR3nt: TGTGCCAGCAGCCGCCGACTAGCGGCGGAGCTGTTTTTT
CDR3aa: CASSRRLAAELFF
v_gene: TRBV12-3/TRBV12-4
j_gene: TRBJ2-2
abundance: .
d_gene: TRBD2

CDR3nt: TGTGCCAGCAGTTTAAGCGGGACTGGGGCCAACGTCCTGACTTTC
CDR3aa: CASSLSGTGANVLTF
v_gene: TRBV28
j_gene: TRBJ2-6
abundance: .
d_gene: TRBD2

CDR3nt: TGTGCCAGCAGTTACCGCAGGGTTGACACTGAAGCTTTCTTT
CDR3aa: CASSYRRVDTEAFF
v_gene: TRBV6-5
j_gene: TRBJ1-1
abundance: .
d_gene: .

CDR3nt: TGTGCCAGCGAGTCGGGACAGAGCTACAATGAGCAGTTCTTC
CDR3aa: CASESGQSYNEQFF
v_gene: TRBV19
j_gene: TRBJ2-1
abundance: .
d_gene: TRBD1

CDR3nt: TGTGCCAGCAGCTTGGGTGGACAGGGAGATAACTCACCCCTCCACTTT
CDR3aa: CASSLGGQGDNSPLHF
v_gene: TRBV5-4
j_gene: TRBJ1-6
abundance: .
d_gene: TRBD1

CDR3nt: TGTGCCATCAGTGAGGGGGCCCCCCTCCACTTT
CDR3aa: CAISEGAPLHF
v_gene: TRBV10-3
j_gene: TRBJ1-6
abundance: .
d_gene: .

CDR3nt: TGTGCCAGCAGCGTAGCTCGGGGGGACTATGGCTACACCTTC
CDR3aa: CASSVARGDYGYTF
v_gene: TRBV9
j_gene: TRBJ1-2
abundance: .
d_gene: .

CDR3nt: TGTGCCAGCAGCCAAGAGGCTAAGGGGGGGGCGCGAGGCAATCAGCCCCAGCATTTT
CDR3aa: CASSQEAKGGARGNQPQHF
v_gene: TRBV3-1/TRBV3-2
j_gene: TRBJ1-5
abundance: .
d_gene: .

CDR3nt: TGTGCCAGCAGCGCCCGTATGGGGGTAGGGGGCGAAGCTTTCTTT
CDR3aa: CASSARMGVGGEAFF
v_gene: TRBV5-6
j_gene: TRBJ1-1
abundance: .
d_gene: TRBD1

CDR3nt: TGTGCCAGCAGCCTACTGAATACTAATTCACCCCTCCACTTT
CDR3aa: CASSLLNTNSPLHF
v_gene: TRBV5-4
j_gene: TRBJ1-6
abundance: .
d_gene: .

CDR3nt: TGTGCCAGCAGGAGCAGACAGGGTAGGCCGACATATGAAGAAAAACTGTTTTTT
CDR3aa: CASRSRQGRPTYEEKLFF
v_gene: TRBV28
j_gene: TRBJ1-4
abundance: .
d_gene: TRBD1

CDR3nt: TGTGCCAGTTCGGCAGATGGGGACAGGGGGCTCACCGGGGAGCTGTTTTTT
CDR3aa: CASSADGDRGLTGELFF
v_gene: TRBV19
j_gene: TRBJ2-2
abundance: .
d_gene: TRBD1

CDR3nt: TGTGCCACCAGCAGAGATTCCCTTCGGGGGTACTACGAGCAGTACTTC
CDR3aa: CATSRDSLRGYYEQYF
v_gene: TRBV15
j_gene: TRBJ2-7
abundance: once
d_gene: .

CDR3nt: TGTGCCAGCAGCACCCGGGACAGGGGAGGTTATGGCTACACCTTC
CDR3aa: CASSTRDRGGYGYTF
v_gene: TRBV3-1/TRBV3-2
j_gene: TRBJ1-2
abundance: .
d_gene: TRBD1

CDR3nt: TGTGCCAGCAGCCAAGCCGTACTAGCGGGAGGGAATGAGCAGTTCTTC
CDR3aa: CASSQAVLAGGNEQFF
v_gene: TRBV3-1/TRBV3-2
j_gene: TRBJ2-1
abundance: .
d_gene: TRBD2

CDR3nt: TGTGCCAGCAGCTATACAGGGAGAGCTAACTATGGCTACACCTTC
CDR3aa: CASSYTGRANYGYTF
v_gene: TRBV3-1/TRBV3-2
j_gene: TRBJ1-2
abundance: .
d_gene: .

CDR3nt: TGTGCCAGCTCACCAGGGGACTCGGAAAAACTGTTTTTT
CDR3aa: CASSPGDSEKLFF
v_gene: TRBV18
j_gene: TRBJ1-4
abundance: .
d_gene: .

CDR3nt: TGTGCCAGTCAAGGACAGCTTAACTATGGCTACACCTTC
CDR3aa: CASQGQLNYGYTF
v_gene: TRBV6-6
j_gene: TRBJ1-2
abundance: .
d_gene: .

CDR3nt: TGTGCCAGTAGTATCGGGACTAGCGGACTCTACGAGCAGTACTTC
CDR3aa: CASSIGTSGLYEQYF
v_gene: TRBV19
j_gene: TRBJ2-7
abundance: .
d_gene: TRBD2

CDR3nt: TGTGCCAGCAGCCAAGATACATTCAGTCGGATCACAAGGGGCAATGAGCAGTTCTTC
CDR3aa: CASSQDTFSRITRGNEQFF
v_gene: TRBV4-2
j_gene: TRBJ2-1
abundance: .
d_gene: .

CDR3nt: .
CDR3aa: CASSSSTGDIGFVDGYTF
v_gene: TRBV28
j_gene: TRBJ1-2
abundance: .
d_gene: .

CDR3nt: TGTGCCAGCACCCAGGGGATATCACCCCTCCACTTT
CDR3aa: CASTQGISPLHF
v_gene: TRBV28
j_gene: TRBJ1-6
abundance: .
d_gene: .

CDR3nt: TGTGCCAGCAGCCGGGACAGTGAAGGCTACGAGCAGTACTTC
CDR3aa: CASSRDSEGYEQYF
v_gene: TRBV6-4
j_gene: TRBJ2-7
abundance: .
d_gene: TRBD1

CDR3nt: TGTGCCAGCAGCATAGACTCGGGACAGGGGAACGAGCAGTACTTC
CDR3aa: CASSIDSGQGNEQYF
v_gene: TRBV7-6
j_gene: TRBJ2-7
abundance: .
d_gene: TRBD1

CDR3nt: TGTGCCAGTAGCCCAGCGACAGGGAGTGCCAATCAGCCCCAGCATTTT
CDR3aa: CASSPATGSANQPQHF
v_gene: TRBV19
j_gene: TRBJ1-5
abundance: .
d_gene: TRBD1

CDR3nt: TGCGCCAGCAGCTTGGAGTCGGGGCAGGGGGCGAAGGCCAAAAACATTCAGTACTTC
CDR3aa: CASSLESGQGAKAKNIQYF
v_gene: TRBV5-1
j_gene: TRBJ2-4
abundance: .
d_gene: TRBD1

CDR3nt: TGCAGCGTTGTAGCCCGTTACAGCACAGATACGCAGTATTTT
CDR3aa: CSVVARYSTDTQYF
v_gene: TRBV29-1
j_gene: TRBJ2-3
abundance: .
d_gene: .

CDR3nt: TGTGCCAGCACACGGGGGGGGCGCGGTTCACCCCTCCACTTT
CDR3aa: CASTRGGRGSPLHF
v_gene: TRBV7-9
j_gene: TRBJ1-6
abundance: .
d_gene: .

CDR3nt: TGTGCCAGCAGTTTAGGCAGGGAAGCTTTCTTT
CDR3aa: CASSLGREAFF
v_gene: TRBV28
j_gene: TRBJ1-1
abundance: .
d_gene: .

CDR3nt: TGTGCCAGCAGAACGACAGGTTTAGAGCAGTTCTTC
CDR3aa: CASRTTGLEQFF
v_gene: TRBV5-6
j_gene: TRBJ2-1
abundance: .
d_gene: .

CDR3nt: TGTGCCAGCAGTCCCGGACATCAGAACACTGAAGCTTTCTTT
CDR3aa: CASSPGHQNTEAFF
v_gene: TRBV6-5
j_gene: TRBJ1-1
abundance: .
d_gene: .

CDR3nt: TGTGCCAGCAGTGGACCCCGGGACTCCCGACTCTCCTACGAGCAGTACTTC
CDR3aa: CASSGPRDSRLSYEQYF
v_gene: TRBV28
j_gene: TRBJ2-7
abundance: .
d_gene: .

CDR3nt: TGTGCCAGCAGTTTAATTTCATCTGAAGCTTTCTTT
CDR3aa: CASSLISSEAFF
v_gene: TRBV28
j_gene: TRBJ1-1
abundance: .
d_gene: .

CDR3nt: TGTGCCAGCAGCCCGGACAGGGAGGGAAACTATGGCTACACCTTC
CDR3aa: CASSPDREGNYGYTF
v_gene: TRBV6-5
j_gene: TRBJ1-2
abundance: .
d_gene: TRBD1

CDR3nt: TGTGCCAGCAGCTTACTCCGACAGGGGGCAACTGGAAACACCATATATTTT
CDR3aa: CASSLLRQGATGNTIYF
v_gene: TRBV7-2
j_gene: TRBJ1-3
abundance: .
d_gene: TRBD1

CDR3nt: TGTGCCAGCAGCCAAGTGGGGGGGGCTTCCTACAATGAGCAGTTCTTC
CDR3aa: CASSQVGGASYNEQFF
v_gene: TRBV14
j_gene: TRBJ2-1
abundance: .
d_gene: .

CDR3nt: TGTGCCAGCAGTTACAATGAACCGAATCAATATGGCTACACCTTC
CDR3aa: CASSYNEPNQYGYTF
v_gene: TRBV28
j_gene: TRBJ1-2
abundance: .
d_gene: .

CDR3nt: TGTGCCAGCAGCCAAAGGACAGGGGGTAACTATGGCTACACCTTC
CDR3aa: CASSQRTGGNYGYTF
v_gene: TRBV3-1/TRBV3-2
j_gene: TRBJ1-2
abundance: .
d_gene: TRBD1

CDR3nt: TGCAGTGCTAGTGCTAGCGGGAGGGCCGGGGAGCTGTTTTTT
CDR3aa: CSASASGRAGELFF
v_gene: TRBV20-1
j_gene: TRBJ2-2
abundance: .
d_gene: TRBD2

CDR3nt: TGTGCCAGCAGCGACGACAGGGGCACTGAAGCTTTCTTT
CDR3aa: CASSDDRGTEAFF
v_gene: TRBV9
j_gene: TRBJ1-1
abundance: .
d_gene: TRBD1

CDR3nt: TGTGCCAGCGGACAAAGTGAGACCCGGGAGCTGTTTTTT
CDR3aa: CASGQSETRELFF
v_gene: TRBV11-2
j_gene: TRBJ2-2
abundance: .
d_gene: .

CDR3nt: TGTGCCAGCAGCTTAACCTCGACGGCGGGATACAATGAGCAGTTCTTC
CDR3aa: CASSLTSTAGYNEQFF
v_gene: TRBV7-3
j_gene: TRBJ2-1
abundance: .
d_gene: .

CDR3nt: TGTGCCAGCTCACCCCCCGGTAGGAGAGCTGGAAACACCATATATTTT
CDR3aa: CASSPPGRRAGNTIYF
v_gene: TRBV18
j_gene: TRBJ1-3
abundance: .
d_gene: .

CDR3nt: TGCACCAGCAGCCAAGAAGGAGCGGGAGCTTACAATGAGCAGTTCTTC
CDR3aa: CTSSQEGAGAYNEQFF
v_gene: TRBV1
j_gene: TRBJ2-1
abundance: .
d_gene: .

CDR3nt: TGTGCCAGCAGTTGGGACAGGGGGCCTTCCAATCAGCCCCAGCATTTT
CDR3aa: CASSWDRGPSNQPQHF
v_gene: TRBV28
j_gene: TRBJ1-5
abundance: .
d_gene: TRBD1

CDR3nt: TGTGCTAGTGGGGAGGGACTAGCGGGGGGCGTAGAGACCCAGTACTTC
CDR3aa: CASGEGLAGGVETQYF
v_gene: TRBV12-5
j_gene: TRBJ2-5
abundance: .
d_gene: TRBD2